This T cell receptor (beta chain) is from a study of cytomegalovirus exposure and HLA in healthy donors. Study at large: The use of the same platform for the 95 to 150 validation repertoires and the 550 to 700 first-cohort repertoires was reported by a later analysis.

It was the approximately 130-subject validation cohort, separate from the approximately 670-subject first cohort, to which the donors belonged. On this clone itself: What it binds is unknown.

Overall study findings and caveats: The investigators catalogued some 160 TCR beta chains as cytomegalovirus-associated.

Repertoires were generated with immunoSEQ multiplex PCR, while TCRdb's copy carries only in-frame clones and drops some. The sample lists 150,000 to 200,000 clones, approximately 80% seen once, with about 2% in the top ten. Germline V gene sequence: CDR1 MGHRA, CDR2 YSYEKL. V was pared by 2 bases and J by 3 bases, with 10 bases between. The CDR3 loop spans 14 amino acids. The chain carries TRBV4-1 and TRBJ1-2, with D possibly matching TRBD1 (6 bases). Material: PBMCs. This clonotype was sampled from a young man in good health and CMV-seropositive. The CDR3 DNA reads TGCGCCAGCAGCCAACGGCCAGGGGACTATGGCTACACCTTC. This codes for CASSQRPGDYGYTF.